This TCR beta chain is drawn from a study of monozygotic twins with inflammatory bowel disease. Notes on this clonotype: Its antigen is currently unknown.

Germline V CDR1 and CDR2: SNHLY, FYNNEI. This CDR3 spans 15 amino acids. Study results and limitations: IBD patients had lower TCRbeta diversity (inverse Simpson) than healthy co-twins. In the analysis, different T cell subtypes could not be told apart.

The template switching step added UMIs that contained a 6-nucleotide sample barcode. TCRdb re-called the 5' RACE reads; every CDR3 protein appears as one record, without DNA. This sample contains around 40,000 distinct CDR3 sequences. This chain joins TRBV2 and TRBJ1-5; TCRdb indicates TRBD1, and absent DNA this call remains unverified. The TCR comes from a human donor with ulcerative colitis or Crohn's disease, or a healthy co-twin of an affected twin (not recorded which). The specimen was blood. CDR3 amino acids: CASSLGTGVAQPQHF.